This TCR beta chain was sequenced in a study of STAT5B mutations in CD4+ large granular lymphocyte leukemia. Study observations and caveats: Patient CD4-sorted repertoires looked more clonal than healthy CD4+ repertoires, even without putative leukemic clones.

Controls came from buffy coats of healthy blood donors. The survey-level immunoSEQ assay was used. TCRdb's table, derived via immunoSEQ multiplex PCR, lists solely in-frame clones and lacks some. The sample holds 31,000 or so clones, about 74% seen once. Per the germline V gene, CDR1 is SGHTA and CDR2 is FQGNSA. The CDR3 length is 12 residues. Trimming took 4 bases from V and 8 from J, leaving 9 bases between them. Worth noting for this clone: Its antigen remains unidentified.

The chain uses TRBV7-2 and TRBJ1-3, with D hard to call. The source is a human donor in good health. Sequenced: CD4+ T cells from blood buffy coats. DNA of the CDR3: TGTGCCAGCAGCTCCAGTGGTGACACCATATATTTT. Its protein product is CASSSSGDTIYF.